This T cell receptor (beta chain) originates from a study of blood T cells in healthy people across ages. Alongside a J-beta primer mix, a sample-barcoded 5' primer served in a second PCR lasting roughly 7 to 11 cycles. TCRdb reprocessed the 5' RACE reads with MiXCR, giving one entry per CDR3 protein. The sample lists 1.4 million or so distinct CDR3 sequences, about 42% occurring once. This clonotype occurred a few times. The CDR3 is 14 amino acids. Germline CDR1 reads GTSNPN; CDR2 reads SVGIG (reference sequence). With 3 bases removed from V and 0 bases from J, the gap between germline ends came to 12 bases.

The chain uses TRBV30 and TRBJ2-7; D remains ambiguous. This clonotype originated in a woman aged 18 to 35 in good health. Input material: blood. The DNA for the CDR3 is TGTGCCTGGAGGTTTTCTTCCGGCTCCTACGAGCAGTACTTC. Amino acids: CAWRFSSGSYEQYF. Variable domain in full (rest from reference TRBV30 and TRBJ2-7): SQTIHQWPATLVQPVGSPLSLECTVEGTSNPNLYWYRQAAGRGLQLLFYSVGIGQISSEVPQNLSASRPQDRQFILSSKKLLLSDSGFYLCAWRFSSGSYEQYFGPGTRLTVT.